A single T cell receptor beta chain is shown here with its context. What it binds is not known. Germline CDR1 reads MNHEY; CDR2 reads SMNVEV (reference sequence). The CDR3 is 16 amino acids. Trimming removed 6 bases from V and 3 bases from J, with 18 bases in between. PCR was performed using 60 Vbeta and 13 Jbeta primers. Assay: immunoSEQ multiplex PCR; the TCRdb copy retains only in-frame clones and omits some. There are about 200,000 clones in the sample; approximately 70% occur only once, and around 1.9% lies in the top ten. This entry comes from a study of cytomegalovirus exposure and HLA in healthy donors. General observations from the study: HLA-A and HLA-B allele assignments for most subjects were reportedly predicted accurately using TCR beta sequences. One variant, a missense change in DCLRE1C, was linked in a later analysis to TCR beta V- and J-gene trimming.

Sequenced material: PBMCs. The receptor was derived from a woman under 40 in good health and CMV-seronegative. J is TRBJ1-5 and V is TRBV27, with D perhaps TRBD1 (5 bases). The DNA for the CDR3 is TGTGCCAGCAGCCCAATCGACAGAGCCATCAATCAGCCCCAGCATTTT. As protein: CASSPIDRAINQPQHF.